The 18 T cell receptor beta chains presented below share a single source sample, sequenced in a study of patients and donors after allogeneic stem cell transplantation. TCRdb used MiXCR to reprocess the RT-PCR reads, holding one entry per CDR3 protein. The sample includes hundreds of thousands of distinct CDR3 sequences, roughly 17% of them seen just once. The sequencing sample was made of blood, either unsorted or a sorted T cell fraction (not recorded which). Receptors were obtained from a human donor who was either an allogeneic HSCT recipient or a stem cell or donor lymphocyte infusion donor (not recorded which). It is not recorded whose cells these are; they may come from a transplant donor.

This chain links TRBV7-3 with TRBJ1-2, with a possible D match to TRBD1 (5 bases). Deletions cut 0 bases from V and 6 bases from J, with 8 bases between. The CDR3 contains 13 residues. Germline CDR1 reads SGHTA; CDR2 reads FQGTGA. In DNA form, the CDR3 reads TGTGCCAGCAGCTTAACGCCAGGGAATGGCTACACCTTC. It translates to CASSLTPGNGYTF. The variable domain in full, with the rest retrieved from reference TRBV7-3 and TRBJ1-2, is GAGVSQTPSNKVTEKGKYVELRCDPISGHTALYWYRQSLGQGPEFLIYFQGTGAADDSGLPNDRFFAVRPEGSVSTLKIQRTERGDSAVYLCASSLTPGNGYTFGSGTRLTVV.

The rearrangement joins TRBV20-1 to TRBJ2-3; no clear D gene. Trimming pared 3 bases from V and 6 bases from J, leaving 16 bases between. The CDR3 length is 14 residues. CDR1 and CDR2 from the germline V gene are DFQATT and SNEGSKA (reference sequence). CDR3 region: CSASPAVMSDTQYF. CDR3 sequence (DNA): TGCAGTGCTAGTCCTGCAGTAATGTCTGATACGCAGTATTTT.

This clonotype was observed many times. In nucleotides, the CDR3 is TGTGCCAGCAGTGCGACTCAGGGTGGGCGGAACACTGAAGCTTTCTTT. Residues: CASSATQGGRNTEAFF. The chain carries TRBV12-3 or TRBV12-4 and TRBJ1-1, with a possible D match to TRBD1 (5 bases). The CDR3 is 16 residues long. Trimming stripped 5 bases from V and 1 base from J, with 17 bases between.

The J gene is TRBJ1-1, the V gene TRBV20-1; weak D call: TRBD1 (5 bases). CDR1 and CDR2 from the germline V gene are DFQATT and SNEGSKA (reference sequence). Trimming cost V 0 bases and J 3 bases, with 17 bases left between them. The CDR3 totals 16 residues. The CDR3 loop reads CSARDIASLGDTEAFF. Written as DNA, the CDR3 is TGCAGTGCTAGAGATATTGCGTCGTTAGGGGACACTGAAGCTTTCTTT.

The chain carries TRBV20-1 and TRBJ1-6; a weak D match, TRBD1 (6 bases). Trimming took off 1 base at V and 7 bases at J, with 11 bases between the two ends. Germline V lookup: CDR1 DFQATT, CDR2 SNEGSKA (reference sequence). The CDR3 length is 14 residues. The CDR3 reads CSARAGAPNSPLHF. In DNA, the CDR3 is TGCAGTGCTAGAGCAGGGGCCCCAAATTCACCCCTCCACTTT.

The V gene is TRBV6-1, the J gene TRBJ1-4; D gene unclear. In germline, CDR1 is MNHNS, CDR2 SASEGT. V was pared by 2 bases and J by 4 bases, with 8 bases between. This CDR3 is built from 14 residues. CDR3 sequence reads: CASSETAFNEKLFF. In DNA form, the CDR3 reads TGTGCCAGCAGTGAAACAGCGTTTAATGAAAAACTGTTTTTT.

This clonotype has only a few counts. The rearrangement links TRBV9 to TRBJ2-6; no reliable D call. This CDR3 has 15 residues. Germline lookup yields CDR1 SGDLS and CDR2 YYNGEE. Trimming removed 4 bases from V and 7 bases from J, with 15 bases in between. CDR3 sequence (DNA): TGTGCCAGCAGCCCGGACGCAGGTAAAGCCAACGTCCTGACTTTC. This encodes CASSPDAGKANVLTF.

The table lists this clonotype with many counts. One junction end disagrees with the germline gene, perhaps due to a read error. The chain recombines TRBV5-1 with TRBJ2-1; perhaps D is TRBD1 or TRBD2 (5 bases each). The germline CDR1 and CDR2 sequences are SGHRS and YFSETQ. The CDR3 has 14 amino acids. The DNA of the CDR3 is TGTGCCAGCAGCTTAAGGGACCCCTACAATGAGCAGTTCTTC. It encodes CASSLRDPYNEQFF.

The V and J genes are TRBV7-9 and TRBJ2-5; either TRBD1 or TRBD2 may supply D (5 bases each). Trimming pared 1 base from V and 5 bases from J, leaving 14 bases between. This CDR3 contains 15 residues. Germline V CDR1 and CDR2: SEHNR, FQNEAQ (reference sequence). The CDR3 DNA reads TGTGCCAGCAGCTTAGGGGACCTTAAAGAGGAGACCCAGTACTTC. Protein sequence: CASSLGDLKEETQYF.

J is TRBJ1-5 and V is TRBV30; the match to TRBD1 covers 9 bases. J lost 0 bases, V lost 1 base, and 7 bases had no gene match. The CDR3 runs to 17 residues. In germline, CDR1 is GTSNPN, CDR2 SVGIG (reference sequence). The CDR3 spells CAWSADRGDYSNQPQHF. In nucleotides, the CDR3 is TGTGCCTGGAGTGCCGACAGGGGGGATTATAGCAATCAGCCCCAGCATTTT. Drawing the rest from reference TRBV30 and TRBJ1-5, the complete variable domain is SQTIHQWPATLVQPVGSPLSLECTVEGTSNPNLYWYRQAAGRGLQLLFYSVGIGQISSEVPQNLSASRPQDRQFILSSKKLLLSDSGFYLCAWSADRGDYSNQPQHFGDGTRLSIL.

The V gene is TRBV7-2, the J gene TRBJ2-5, with 12 nucleotides matching TRBD2. The trim removed 1 base at V and 6 bases at J, leaving 9 bases unmatched. This CDR3 comprises 17 residues. Germline V CDR1 and CDR2: SGHTA, FQGNSA. The CDR3 DNA follows: TGTGCCAGCAGCTTAGGGGGGGCTAGCGGGAGGGGAAAGACCCAGTACTTC. Its translation is CASSLGGASGRGKTQYF.

There are a few counts of this clonotype. The chain has TRBV7-3 and TRBJ2-3; no reliable D call. The CDR3 has 15 residues. The germline V gene encodes CDR1 SGHTA and CDR2 FQGTGA. With 6 bases removed from V and 0 bases from J, the gap between germline ends came to 13 bases. As DNA, the CDR3 is TGTGCCAGCAGGCTGGGGTCCCTAAGCACAGATACGCAGTATTTT. This encodes CASRLGSLSTDTQYF.

This clonotype has only a few counts. CDR3 coding DNA: TGTGCCAGCAGTGAAGTCGATAAGCCCCAGCATTTT. This gives the protein CASSEVDKPQHF. The V gene is TRBV2, the J gene TRBJ1-5; D unresolved. The CDR3 covers 12 residues. Between the trimmed V and J ends, which lost 1 base and 8 bases, there was a span of 6 bases. The germline CDR1 and CDR2 sequences are SNHLY and FYNNEI.

This clonotype has only a few counts. The CDR3 DNA reads as TGTGCCACCAGCAGGGGTATAGGTGGAAACACCATATATTTT. Its translation is CATSRGIGGNTIYF. The chain carries TRBV15 and TRBJ1-3; D uncertain. Trimming removed 3 bases at V and 3 bases at J, with 9 bases between. Per the germline V gene, CDR1 is LNHNV and CDR2 is YYDKDF (reference sequence). CDR3 length: 14 amino acids.

Written as DNA, the CDR3 is TGTGCCGGCTCTCCGGCAGGGGGCAATGAGCAGTTCTTC. Translated: CAGSPAGGNEQFF. The V and J genes are TRBV7-8 and TRBJ2-1; TRBD1 agrees at 7 bases. Looked up from germline, CDR1 is SGHVS and CDR2 is FQNEAQ. After removal of 11 bases from V and 6 bases from J, the junction contained 10 bases not matched to a gene. The CDR3 totals 13 residues.

In its sample, this clonotype was seen once. The chain employs TRBV5-5 and TRBJ2-5, with a possible D match to TRBD2 (5 bases). CDR3 length: 14 amino acids. CDR1 is SGHKS, CDR2 YYEKEE, per germline (reference sequence). V lost 0 bases and J lost 3, with 9 bases in between. CDR3 protein: CASSLAPREETQYF. The CDR3 DNA reads TGTGCCAGCAGCTTGGCCCCGAGGGAAGAGACCCAGTACTTC.

This clonotype appeared a few times. The chain combines TRBV12-3 or TRBV12-4 with TRBJ1-6, with D perhaps matching TRBD1 (5 bases). This CDR3 region has 14 residues. V was pared by 7 bases and J by 4 bases, with 11 bases between. The CDR3 here is CASNRGRYNSPLHF. The DNA of the CDR3 is TGTGCCAGCAACCGGGGACGGTATAATTCACCCCTCCACTTT.

The J gene is TRBJ1-2, the V gene TRBV4-1; no definite D call. V was pared by 3 bases and J by 8 bases, with 13 bases between. The CDR3 is made up of 13 amino acids. Germline V gives CDR1 MGHRA, CDR2 YSYEKL. The CDR3 loop is CASSQDSPRGYTF. The CDR3 DNA reads TGCGCCAGCAGCCAGGATTCCCCTAGGGGCTACACCTTC.